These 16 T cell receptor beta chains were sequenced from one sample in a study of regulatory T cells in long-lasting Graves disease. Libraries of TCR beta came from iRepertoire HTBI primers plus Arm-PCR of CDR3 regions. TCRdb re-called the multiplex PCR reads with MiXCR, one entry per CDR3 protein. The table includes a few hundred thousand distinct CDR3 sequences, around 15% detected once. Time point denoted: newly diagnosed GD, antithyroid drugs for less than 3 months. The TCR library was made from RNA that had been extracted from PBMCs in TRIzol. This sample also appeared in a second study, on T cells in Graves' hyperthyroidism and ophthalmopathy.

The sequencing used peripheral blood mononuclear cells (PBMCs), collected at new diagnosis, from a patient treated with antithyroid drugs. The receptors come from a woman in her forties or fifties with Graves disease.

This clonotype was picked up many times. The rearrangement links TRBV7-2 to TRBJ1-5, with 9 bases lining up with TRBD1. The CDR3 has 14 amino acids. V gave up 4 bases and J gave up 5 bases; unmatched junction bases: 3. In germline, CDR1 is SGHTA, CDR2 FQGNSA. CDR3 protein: CASSSGTGYQPQHF. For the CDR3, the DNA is TGTGCCAGCAGCTCCGGGACAGGGTATCAGCCCCAGCATTTT.

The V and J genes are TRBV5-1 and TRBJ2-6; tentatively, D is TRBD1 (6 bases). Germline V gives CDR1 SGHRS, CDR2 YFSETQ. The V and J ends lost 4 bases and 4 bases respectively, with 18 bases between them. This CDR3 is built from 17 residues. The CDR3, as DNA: TGCGCCAGCAGCCCACGGTCAGGGGCGGCGGGGGCCAACGTCCTGACTTTC. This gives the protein CASSPRSGAAGANVLTF.

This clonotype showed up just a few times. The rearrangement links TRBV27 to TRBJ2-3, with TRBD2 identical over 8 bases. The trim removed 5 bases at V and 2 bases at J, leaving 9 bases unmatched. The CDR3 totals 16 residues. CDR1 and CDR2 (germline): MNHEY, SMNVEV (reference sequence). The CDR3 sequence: CASSQLAGPPTDTQYF. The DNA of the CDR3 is TGTGCCAGCAGTCAATTAGCGGGGCCCCCCACAGATACGCAGTATTTT.

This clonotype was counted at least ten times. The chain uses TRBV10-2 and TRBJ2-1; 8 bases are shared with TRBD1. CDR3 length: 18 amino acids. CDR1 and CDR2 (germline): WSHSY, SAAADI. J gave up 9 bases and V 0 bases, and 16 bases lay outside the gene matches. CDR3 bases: TGCGCCAGCAGTGAGTCTGCTGGTTGGCAGGGGGCGCGGGGTGAGCAGTTCTTC. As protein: CASSESAGWQGARGEQFF.

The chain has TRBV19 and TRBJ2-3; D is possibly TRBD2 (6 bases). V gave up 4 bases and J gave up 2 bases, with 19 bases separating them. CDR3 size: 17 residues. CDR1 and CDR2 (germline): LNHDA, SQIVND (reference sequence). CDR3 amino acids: CASSKRGYGSHTDTQYF. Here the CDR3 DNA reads TGTGCCAGTAGTAAAAGGGGATACGGGAGCCACACAGATACGCAGTATTTT.

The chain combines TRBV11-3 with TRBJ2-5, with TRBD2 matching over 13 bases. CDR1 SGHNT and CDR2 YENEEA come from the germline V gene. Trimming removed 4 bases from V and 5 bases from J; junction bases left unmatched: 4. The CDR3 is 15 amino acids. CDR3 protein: CASSSRTSGSETQYF. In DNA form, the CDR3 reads TGTGCCAGCAGCTCTAGGACTAGCGGGAGCGAGACCCAGTACTTC.

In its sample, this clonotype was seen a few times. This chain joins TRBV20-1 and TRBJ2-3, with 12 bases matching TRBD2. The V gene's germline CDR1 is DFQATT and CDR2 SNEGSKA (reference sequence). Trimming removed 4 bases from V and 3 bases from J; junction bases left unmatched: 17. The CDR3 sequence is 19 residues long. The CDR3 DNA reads TGCAGTGCTAAGGCCAATCCGTCTAGCGGGAGGGCCGGAACAGATACGCAGTATTTT. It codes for CSAKANPSSGRAGTDTQYF.

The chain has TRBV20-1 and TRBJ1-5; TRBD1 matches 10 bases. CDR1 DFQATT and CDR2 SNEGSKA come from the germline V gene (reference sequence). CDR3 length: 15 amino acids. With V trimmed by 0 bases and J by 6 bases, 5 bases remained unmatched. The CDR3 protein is CSARDPGTGVQPQHF. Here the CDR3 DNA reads TGCAGTGCTAGAGATCCCGGGACAGGGGTTCAGCCCCAGCATTTT.

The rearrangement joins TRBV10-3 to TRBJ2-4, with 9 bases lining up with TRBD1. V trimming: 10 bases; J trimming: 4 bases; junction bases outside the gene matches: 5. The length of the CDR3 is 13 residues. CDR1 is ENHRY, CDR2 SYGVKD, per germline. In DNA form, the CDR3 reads TGTGCCACCGAGGACAGGGGAAAAAACATTCAGTACTTC. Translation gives CATEDRGKNIQYF.

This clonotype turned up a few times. The CDR3 DNA reads as TGCAGTGCTAGAGTGGGACAGTTTAGCACAGATACGCAGTATTTT. Residues: CSARVGQFSTDTQYF. This rearrangement joins TRBV20-1 to TRBJ2-3, with 7 positions matching TRBD1. The V gene's germline CDR1 is DFQATT and CDR2 SNEGSKA (reference sequence). V lost 1 base to trimming and J lost 0 bases; unmatched junction nucleotides: 4. This CDR3 contains 15 residues.

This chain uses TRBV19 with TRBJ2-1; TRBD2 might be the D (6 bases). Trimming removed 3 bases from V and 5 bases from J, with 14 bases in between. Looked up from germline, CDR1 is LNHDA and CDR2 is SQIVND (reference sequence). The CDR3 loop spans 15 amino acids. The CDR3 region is CASSISSEENNEQFF. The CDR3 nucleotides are TGTGCCAGTAGTATTTCTAGCGAAGAGAACAATGAGCAGTTCTTC.

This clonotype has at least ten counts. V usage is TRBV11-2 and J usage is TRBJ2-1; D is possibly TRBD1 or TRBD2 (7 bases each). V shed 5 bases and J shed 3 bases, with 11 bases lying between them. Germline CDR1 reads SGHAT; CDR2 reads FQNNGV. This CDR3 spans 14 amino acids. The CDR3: CASSQGGGYNEQFF. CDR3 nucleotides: TGTGCCAGCAGCCAGGGGGGGGGCTACAATGAGCAGTTCTTC.

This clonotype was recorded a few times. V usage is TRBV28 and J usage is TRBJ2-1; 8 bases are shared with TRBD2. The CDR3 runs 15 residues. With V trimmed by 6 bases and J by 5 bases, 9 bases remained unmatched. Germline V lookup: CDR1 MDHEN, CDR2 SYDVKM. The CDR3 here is CASRLQRTSHNEQFF. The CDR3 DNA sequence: TGTGCCAGCAGGTTACAACGGACTAGCCACAATGAGCAGTTCTTC. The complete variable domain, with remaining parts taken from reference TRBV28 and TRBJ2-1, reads DVKVTQSSRYLVKRTGEKVFLECVQDMDHENMFWYRQDPGLGLRLIYFSYDVKMKEKGDIPEGYSVSREKKERFSLILESASTNQTSMYLCASRLQRTSHNEQFFGPGTRLTVL.

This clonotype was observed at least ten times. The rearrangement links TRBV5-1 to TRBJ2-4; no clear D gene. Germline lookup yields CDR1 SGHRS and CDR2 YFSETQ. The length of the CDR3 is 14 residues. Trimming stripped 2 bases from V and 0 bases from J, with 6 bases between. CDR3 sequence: CASSLELAKNIQYF. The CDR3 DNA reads TGCGCCAGCAGCTTAGAGTTAGCCAAAAACATTCAGTACTTC.

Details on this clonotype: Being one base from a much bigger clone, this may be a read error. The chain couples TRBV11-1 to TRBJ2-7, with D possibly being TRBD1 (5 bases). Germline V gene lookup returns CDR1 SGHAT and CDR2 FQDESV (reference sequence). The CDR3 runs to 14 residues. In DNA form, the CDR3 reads TGTGCCAGCAGCTTTCCGGACAACTCCTACGAGCAGCACTTC. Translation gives CASSFPDNSYEQHF.

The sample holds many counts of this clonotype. The DNA for the CDR3 is TGTGCCAGCAGTTTATTAGGGCCGTCCTACGAGCAGTACTTC. This codes for CASSLLGPSYEQYF. The J gene is TRBJ2-7, the V gene TRBV28; D ambiguous. The CDR3 has 14 amino acids. CDR1 is MDHEN, CDR2 SYDVKM, per germline. V lost 1 base and J 1 base, leaving 8 bases between the germline ends.